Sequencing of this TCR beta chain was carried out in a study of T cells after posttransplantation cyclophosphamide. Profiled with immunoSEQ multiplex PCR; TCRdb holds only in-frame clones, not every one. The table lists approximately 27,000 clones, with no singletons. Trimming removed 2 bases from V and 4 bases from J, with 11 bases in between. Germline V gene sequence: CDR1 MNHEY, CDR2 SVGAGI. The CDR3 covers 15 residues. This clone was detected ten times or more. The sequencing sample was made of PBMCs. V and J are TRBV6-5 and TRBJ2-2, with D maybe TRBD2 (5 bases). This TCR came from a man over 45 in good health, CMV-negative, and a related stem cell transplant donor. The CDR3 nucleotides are TGTGCCAGCAGTTACGGAGGACCCCCCACCGGGGAGCTGTTTTTT. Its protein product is CASSYGGPPTGELFF.